Below, 12 T cell receptor beta chains from the same sample are listed, as sequenced in a study of blood T cell repertoires in COVID-19 (dated by TCRdb to between 2020 and 2021). The library was obtained by the immunoSEQ multiplex PCR assay. Entries here come from immuneACCESS through TCRdb and include only in-frame sequences with V and J called. Some clones fail to appear in such tables; in the studies checked, an unresolved V gene covers under half of the shortfall, and the cause of the remainder is unknown. Counted in this sample were 200,000 to 250,000 clones; 84% of them appeared once. The ten most abundant clones make up just under 20% of the sample. Sequencing input: peripheral blood. All receptors come from a man aged 25 to 45 with active or convalescent COVID-19.

V is TRBV30 and J is TRBJ1-5; D is perhaps TRBD1 (5 bases). Trimming took 2 bases from V and 2 from J, leaving 10 bases between them. The CDR3 runs 14 residues. In germline, CDR1 is GTSNPN, CDR2 SVGIG (reference sequence). DNA for the CDR3: TGTGCCTGGAGTCATGGGGCAGGCAATCAGCCCCAGCATTTT. Its translation is CAWSHGAGNQPQHF. The whole variable domain, remainder taken from reference TRBV30 and TRBJ1-5, is SQTIHQWPATLVQPVGSPLSLECTVEGTSNPNLYWYRQAAGRGLQLLFYSVGIGQISSEVPQNLSASRPQDRQFILSSKKLLLSDSGFYLCAWSHGAGNQPQHFGDGTRLSIL.

V gene TRBV4-3 combines with J gene TRBJ2-3; no clear D gene. Germline loops: CDR1 LGHNA, CDR2 YSLEER. Between the trimmed V and J ends, which lost 0 bases and 2 bases, there was a span of 6 bases. The length of the CDR3 is 14 residues. This chain's CDR3 is CASSQELVTDTQYF. CDR3 in DNA: TGCGCCAGCAGCCAAGAACTCGTCACAGATACGCAGTATTTT.

J is TRBJ1-4 and V is TRBV2; TRBD1 might be the D (6 bases). There are 13 residues in the CDR3. V was shortened by 6 bases and J by 7 bases, with 12 bases between the two germline ends. CDR1 and CDR2 from the germline V gene are SNHLY and FYNNEI. The CDR3 spells CASRETGPEKLFF. The DNA of the CDR3 is TGTGCCAGCAGGGAGACAGGCCCTGAAAAACTGTTTTTT.

This sequence joins TRBV27 and TRBJ2-1, with a possible D match to TRBD2 (5 bases). Trimming took 7 bases from V and 4 from J, leaving 17 bases between them. There are 15 residues in the CDR3. Looked up from germline, CDR1 is MNHEY and CDR2 is SMNVEV (reference sequence). This chain's CDR3 is CASTTVKGGYNEQFF. The CDR3 coding sequence is TGTGCCAGCACAACCGTGAAGGGCGGGTACAATGAGCAGTTCTTC.

The rearrangement links TRBV6-5 to TRBJ2-1, with TRBD2 as a possible D gene (6 bases). Germline values: CDR1 MNHEY, CDR2 SVGAGI. The V gene lost 7 bases and the J gene lost 8 bases, with 21 bases spanning the gap. This CDR3 spans 15 amino acids. DNA of the CDR3: TGTGCCAGCACATCAGGAGGGATTGGTTCCTATGAGCAGTTCTTC. Residues: CASTSGGIGSYEQFF.

This clone has just one count. V and J are TRBV6-4 and TRBJ2-6, with D possibly TRBD1 on 6 matching bases. The V and J ends lost 3 bases and 0 bases respectively, with 6 bases between them. Germline V lookup: CDR1 MRHNA, CDR2 SNTAGT. The CDR3 consists of 15 residues. The CDR3 DNA follows: TGTGCCAGCAGTGAGGACAGCTCTGGGGCCAACGTCCTGACTTTC. Its translation: CASSEDSSGANVLTF.

This chain links TRBV7-2 with TRBJ2-3, with D perhaps matching TRBD1 (6 bases). Looked up from germline, CDR1 is SGHTA and CDR2 is FQGNSA. The CDR3 sequence is 14 residues long. V dropped 5 bases and J dropped 2 bases, with 11 bases sitting between them. The CDR3 DNA is TGTGCCAGCAGCCTGGACAGATACACAGATACGCAGTATTTT. Its translation is CASSLDRYTDTQYF.

The chain recombines TRBV5-5 with TRBJ2-7; 12 bases fit TRBD2. Germline CDR1 and CDR2: SGHKS and YYEKEE (reference sequence). The junction had 5 bases not matched to a gene; V was cut back by 4 bases and J by 0 bases. The CDR3 is made up of 16 amino acids. The CDR3 region has the DNA TGTGCCAGCAGCCCCAGACTAGCGGGGGCCTCCTACGAGCAGTACTTC. This encodes CASSPRLAGASYEQYF.

J is TRBJ2-3 and V is TRBV15; 9 bases are a match to TRBD1. Germline loops: CDR1 LNHNV, CDR2 YYDKDF (reference sequence). V was clipped by 0 bases and J by 1 base; unmatched bases: 8. The CDR3 totals 18 residues. CDR3 amino acids: CATSRDLPGQGGTDTQYF. The CDR3, as DNA: TGTGCCACCAGCAGAGACCTCCCGGGACAGGGAGGCACAGATACGCAGTATTTT.

This clone occurred many times. The chain employs TRBV4-2 and TRBJ2-7; D might be TRBD2 (7 bases). The germline V and J ends were trimmed by 5 bases and 4 bases, with 21 bases remaining between them. The CDR3 covers 16 residues. Germline V CDR1 and CDR2: LGHNA, YNFKEQ. The chain's CDR3 is CASSLSPGRGDYEQYF. The CDR3 DNA sequence: TGTGCCAGCAGCTTGTCCCCAGGGAGGGGGGATTACGAGCAGTACTTC.

The V and J genes are TRBV7-9 and TRBJ2-7; D perhaps matches TRBD1 (6 bases). Trimming left V 8 bases short and J 5 bases short, with 10 bases between. From germline, CDR1 is SEHNR and CDR2 FQNEAQ (reference sequence). This CDR3 is 11 amino acids long. The CDR3: CASQYRDEQYF. The CDR3 DNA sequence: TGTGCCAGCCAATACAGGGACGAGCAGTACTTC.

CDR3 region: CASSFGGPEPQHF. CDR3 DNA sequence: TGTGCCAGCAGTTTCGGGGGACCGGAGCCCCAGCATTTT. The chain is built from TRBV12-3 or TRBV12-4 and TRBJ1-5; D possibly corresponds to TRBD1 (5 bases). CDR3 length: 13 residues. V was clipped by 3 bases and J by 8 bases, with 11 bases between them.